A single sample is the source of the 31 T cell receptor beta chains below, sequenced in a study of T cell responses to AZD1222 COVID-19 vaccine. Here immunoSEQ multiplex PCR was the method, and the copy in TCRdb shows in-frame clones only, minus some. The table lists about 170,000 clones, about 83% of them singletons. The sample consisted of peripheral blood, taken 28 days after the second AZD1222 dose. These receptors originate from an adult who received the AZD1222 COVID-19 vaccine.

This sequence joins TRBV3-1 (or the pseudogene TRBV3-2) and TRBJ2-5; the D gene could be TRBD1 or TRBD2 (5 bases each). Germline V CDR1 and CDR2: LGHDT, YNNKEL (reference sequence). Trimming removed 1 base from V and 3 bases from J, with 30 bases in between. There are 21 residues in the CDR3. The CDR3 region is CASSQGGYFSVLGGMEETQYF. CDR3 DNA sequence: TGTGCCAGCAGCCAAGGGGGGTATTTCAGCGTCCTGGGCGGTATGGAAGAGACCCAGTACTTC.

The rearrangement uses TRBV30 and TRBJ1-2; perhaps TRBD1 as D (5 bases). Germline CDR1 GTSNPN, CDR2 SVGIG (reference sequence). V was shortened by 0 bases and J by 7 bases, with 18 bases between the two germline ends. This CDR3 contains 15 residues. CDR3 sequence reads: CAWSVRGRSSSGYTF. The CDR3 nucleotides are TGTGCCTGGAGTGTACGGGGGAGAAGCTCAAGTGGCTACACCTTC.

J is TRBJ1-1 and V is TRBV24-1; D not certain. V lost 1 base to trimming and J lost 1 base, with 12 bases between them. Germline V gene data show CDR1 as KGHDR and CDR2 as SFDVKD. This CDR3 spans 16 amino acids. The CDR3 spells CATSDLREPRNTEAFF. The CDR3 DNA sequence: TGTGCCACCAGTGATTTAAGGGAGCCGCGGAACACTGAAGCTTTCTTT.

This clone was picked up one time. This chain links TRBV4-3 with TRBJ2-2, with D possibly matching TRBD1 (6 bases). The CDR3 covers 16 residues. Germline CDR1 reads LGHNA; CDR2 reads YSLEER. V was cut by 2 bases and J by 2 bases, with 12 bases left in between. CDR3 DNA: TGCGCCAGCAGCCAAAAAACAGGGTTTAACACCGGGGAGCTGTTTTTT. This codes for CASSQKTGFNTGELFF.

The chain couples TRBV18 to TRBJ1-1, with D maybe TRBD1 (5 bases). Trimming stripped 2 bases from V and 1 base from J, with 11 bases between. Germline V gives CDR1 KGHSH, CDR2 LQKENI. The CDR3 spans 15 residues. CDR3 coding DNA: TGTGCCAGCTCACCAATCGGGGACGAGAACACTGAAGCTTTCTTT. Translated: CASSPIGDENTEAFF. The full variable domain, with the rest looked up from reference TRBV18 and TRBJ1-1, is NAGVMQNPRHLVRRRGQEARLRCSPMKGHSHVYWYRQLPEEGLKFMVYLQKENIIDESGMPKERFSAEFPKEGPSILRIQQVVRGDSAAYFCASSPIGDENTEAFFGQGTRLTVV.

This clone was counted a few times. The chain employs TRBV9 and TRBJ2-7; 9 nucleotides align to TRBD2. The CDR3 length is 16 residues. V lost 0 bases and J lost 3; bases outside the gene matches: 7. Germline V CDR1 and CDR2: SGDLS, YYNGEE. The CDR3 loop reads CASSVAPSGAFYEQYF. The CDR3 DNA reads as TGTGCCAGCAGCGTAGCGCCTAGCGGGGCCTTCTACGAGCAGTACTTC.

V is TRBV27 and J is TRBJ1-1; TRBD1 might be the D (5 bases). V dropped 6 bases and J dropped 5 bases, with 22 bases sitting between them. CDR3 length: 16 amino acids. The germline CDR1 and CDR2 sequences are MNHEY and SMNVEV (reference sequence). CDR3 bases: TGTGCCAGCAGCTTCATTTTACCAACGCGGGGGACTGAAGCTTTCTTT. It is translated as CASSFILPTRGTEAFF.

This sequence joins TRBV4-3 and TRBJ1-4; TRBD1 agrees at 7 bases. After removal of 0 bases from V and 7 bases from J, the junction contained 5 bases not matched to a gene. CDR1 is LGHNA and CDR2 is YSLEER in the germline V gene. The CDR3 covers 15 residues. DNA for the CDR3: TGCGCCAGCAGCCAAGATAGGGGGCTAGGTGAAAAACTGTTTTTT. As protein: CASSQDRGLGEKLFF.

Here the CDR3 DNA reads TGCGCCAGCAGCAACAGGGAAACAGATACGCAGTATTTT. Its translation is CASSNRETDTQYF. The V gene is TRBV5-1, the J gene TRBJ2-3, with D possibly TRBD1 on 6 matching bases. The V gene lost 4 bases and the J gene lost 3 bases, with 9 bases spanning the gap. Germline CDR1 is SGHRS and CDR2 is YFSETQ. This CDR3 has 13 amino acids.

The chain uses TRBV19 and TRBJ1-1; 10 bases fit TRBD1. Trimming cost V 5 bases and J 4 bases; bases outside gene matches: 4. Germline V gene sequence: CDR1 LNHDA, CDR2 SQIVND (reference sequence). This CDR3 spans 14 amino acids. Written as DNA, the CDR3 is TGTGCCAGTAGTCCCGGGACAGGGGCCACTGAAGCTTTCTTT. This translates into CASSPGTGATEAFF. The full variable domain, with the rest looked up from reference TRBV19 and TRBJ1-1, is DGGITQSPKYLFRKEGQNVTLSCEQNLNHDAMYWYRQDPGQGLRLIYYSQIVNDFQKGDIAEGYSVSREKKESFPLTVTSAQKNPTAFYLCASSPGTGATEAFFGQGTRLTVV.

The chain links TRBV3-1 (or the pseudogene TRBV3-2) to TRBJ1-3; D gene ambiguous. This CDR3 comprises 13 residues. Germline V gene lookup returns CDR1 LGHDT and CDR2 YNNKEL (reference sequence). The V and J ends lost 5 bases and 4 bases respectively, with 9 bases between them. The CDR3 sequence is CASSSTEGNTIYF. The CDR3 DNA reads as TGTGCCAGCAGCTCCACAGAAGGAAACACCATATATTTT.

The chain couples TRBV7-9 to TRBJ1-1; D ambiguous. The CDR3 extends over 12 amino acids. Germline CDR1 is SEHNR and CDR2 is FQNEAQ (reference sequence). The V gene lost 2 bases and the J gene lost 8 bases, with 9 bases spanning the gap. DNA for the CDR3: TGTGCCAGCAGCTTAAGCGAGAGGGAAGCTTTCTTT. Its protein is CASSLSEREAFF.

The chain recombines TRBV5-1 with TRBJ2-2; 7 bases align to TRBD2. The CDR3 has 16 residues. The germline V gene encodes CDR1 SGHRS and CDR2 YFSETQ. Trimming removed 0 bases from V and 1 base from J; junction bases left unmatched: 3. In nucleotides, the CDR3 is TGCGCCAGCAGCTTGGTGGCTAGCGGGAACACCGGGGAGCTGTTTTTT. Translated, it gives CASSLVASGNTGELFF.

This chain uses TRBV5-1 with TRBJ2-3; 8 bases agree with TRBD2. V was clipped by 4 bases and J by 6 bases; unmatched bases: 10. This CDR3 region has 15 residues. Germline CDR1 reads SGHRS; CDR2 reads YFSETQ. CDR3 sequence reads: CASSLTGTSGDTQYF. DNA of the CDR3: TGCGCCAGCAGCCTAACCGGGACTAGTGGGGATACGCAGTATTTT.

The chain recombines TRBV7-9 with TRBJ1-5, with 9 nucleotides matching TRBD1. V dropped 5 bases and J dropped 9; count of bases not matched to a gene: 5. The CDR3 spans 13 residues. Per the germline V gene, CDR1 is SEHNR and CDR2 is FQNEAQ (reference sequence). CDR3 DNA sequence: TGTGCCAGCAGCCAAGGGACAGGGTCGCCCCAGCATTTT. It codes for CASSQGTGSPQHF.

V gene TRBV9 combines with J gene TRBJ2-1; D not certain. V was pared by 4 bases and J by 9 bases, with 14 bases between. This CDR3 comprises 13 residues. Per the germline V gene, CDR1 is SGDLS and CDR2 is YYNGEE. CDR3 amino acids: CASSFYKDGEQFF. The DNA of the CDR3 is TGTGCCAGCAGCTTCTACAAGGACGGTGAGCAGTTCTTC.

The chain combines TRBV12-5 with TRBJ1-5; D unclear. CDR1 LGHNT and CDR2 FRNRAP come from the germline V gene. Trimming took off 7 bases at V and 3 bases at J, with 13 bases between the two ends. The CDR3 sequence is 14 residues long. For the CDR3, the DNA is TGTGCTAGTGCCCTGACGGGCAACAATCAGCCCCAGCATTTT. Its translation is CASALTGNNQPQHF.

In this sample, this clone turned up once. CDR3 protein: CASSQPVVGRDYGYTF. The CDR3, as DNA: TGCGCCAGCAGCCAACCCGTGGTCGGCAGGGACTATGGCTACACCTTC. The V call is TRBV4-1, the J call TRBJ1-2; possible D gene TRBD1, 5 bases. The germline CDR1 and CDR2 sequences are MGHRA and YSYEKL. Trimming left V 2 bases short and J 3 bases short, with 16 bases between. This CDR3 region has 16 residues.

V gene TRBV7-9 combines with J gene TRBJ1-1, with TRBD1 identical over 9 bases. The CDR3 is 15 amino acids. Germline CDR1 reads SEHNR; CDR2 reads FQNEAQ (reference sequence). V gave up 0 bases and J gave up 6 bases; unmatched junction bases: 5. The CDR3 is CASSLAGQGAPEAFF. The CDR3 bases are TGTGCCAGCAGCTTAGCGGGACAGGGAGCCCCTGAAGCTTTCTTT.

The chain couples TRBV12-3 or TRBV12-4 to TRBJ1-4; D call uncertain. The CDR3 is made up of 12 amino acids. Trimming took 8 bases from V and 5 from J, leaving 9 bases between them. This CDR3 is CASSRLNEKLFF. The CDR3 region has the DNA TGTGCCAGCTCCCGGCTCAATGAAAAACTGTTTTTT.

This rearrangement joins TRBV10-1 to TRBJ2-2; D gene uncertain. Germline values: CDR1 WNHNN, CDR2 SYGVQD (reference sequence). The V gene lost 7 bases and the J gene lost 3 bases, with 9 bases spanning the gap. The CDR3 totals 13 residues. This CDR3 is CASNPGDTGELFF. The CDR3 DNA reads as TGCGCCAGCAATCCTGGGGACACCGGGGAGCTGTTTTTT.

The CDR3 DNA reads as TGTGCCAGCAGCTTGGCAGATAGCAATCAGCCCCAGCATTTT. Translated: CASSLADSNQPQHF. V usage is TRBV5-4 and J usage is TRBJ1-5; D unresolved. Germline assignment: CDR1 SGHNT and CDR2 YYREEE (reference sequence). Trimming left V 0 bases short and J 0 bases short, with 4 bases between. CDR3 size: 14 residues.

This chain uses TRBV4-1 with TRBJ2-3; a weak D match, TRBD2 (6 bases). Deletions cut 8 bases from V and 1 base from J, with 19 bases between. The CDR3 sequence is 16 residues long. Germline CDR1 is MGHRA and CDR2 is YSYEKL. In DNA, the CDR3 is TGCGCCAGCTCCCCTGAGGGGAGGCCTCGCACAGATACGCAGTATTTT. Its protein is CASSPEGRPRTDTQYF.

The chain joins TRBV19 to TRBJ1-2, with TRBD1 identical over 8 bases. The CDR3 has 12 amino acids. V shed 5 bases, J shed 7 bases, and the junction held 3 bases outside the gene matches. Germline values: CDR1 LNHDA, CDR2 SQIVND (reference sequence). CDR3 in DNA: TGTGCCAGTAGTCAGGGGGCTAGTGGCTACACCTTC. This translates into CASSQGASGYTF.

The chain joins TRBV4-3 to TRBJ1-2, with no clear D. The CDR3 spans 13 residues. Germline V gene data show CDR1 as LGHNA and CDR2 as YSLEER. Trimming took off 0 bases at V and 8 bases at J, with 10 bases between the two ends. Written as DNA, the CDR3 is TGCGCCAGCAGCCAAGAGGGAACAAGCGGCTACACCTTC. The encoded protein is CASSQEGTSGYTF.

This clone was counted between two and nine times. The CDR3 coding sequence is TGCAGCTCCGGCGGAGGACAGGGCGGCTACACCTTC. It encodes CSSGGGQGGYTF. The chain employs TRBV29-1 and TRBJ1-2; 8 nucleotides agree with TRBD1. Germline V gene data show CDR1 as SQVTM and CDR2 as ANQGSEA. V lost 8 bases to trimming and J lost 8 bases; unmatched junction nucleotides: 10. The CDR3 has 12 residues.

The chain joins TRBV27 to TRBJ1-4; D remains unclear. The CDR3 totals 14 residues. With 2 bases removed from V and 8 bases from J, the gap between germline ends came to 12 bases. Germline values: CDR1 MNHEY, CDR2 SMNVEV (reference sequence). The CDR3 reads CASSLGPTSEKLFF. The DNA of the CDR3 is TGTGCCAGCAGTTTAGGGCCTACAAGCGAAAAACTGTTTTTT.

There are a few counts of this clone. The chain employs TRBV4-1 and TRBJ1-6, with D tentatively TRBD1 (5 bases). The CDR3 length is 15 residues. CDR1 and CDR2 from the germline V gene are MGHRA and YSYEKL. V was cut by 1 base and J by 6 bases, with 10 bases left in between. CDR3 amino acids: CASSQVGGRNSPLHF. The DNA of the CDR3 is TGCGCCAGCAGCCAAGTTGGGGGTCGTAATTCACCCCTCCACTTT.

CDR3 region: CASSLVGGGRPVDGYTF. DNA for the CDR3: TGTGCCAGCAGCTTAGTTGGCGGGGGGCGCCCGGTTGATGGCTACACCTTC. This chain uses TRBV7-2 with TRBJ1-2, with TRBD1 as a possible D gene (6 bases). Germline V lookup: CDR1 SGHTA, CDR2 FQGNSA. Trimming stripped 1 base from V and 6 bases from J, with 21 bases between. This CDR3 is built from 17 residues.

The rearrangement joins TRBV4-3 to TRBJ2-3, with TRBD1 matching over 9 bases. The V and J ends lost 0 bases and 1 base, in that order; junction bases with no gene match: 5. CDR3 length: 17 amino acids. Germline V gives CDR1 LGHNA, CDR2 YSLEER. DNA of the CDR3: TGCGCCAGCAGCCAAGATACAGGGGGCCACGGCACAGATACGCAGTATTTT. Protein: CASSQDTGGHGTDTQYF.

The V gene is TRBV18, the J gene TRBJ1-4; 7 nucleotides match TRBD1. Germline V gene data show CDR1 as KGHSH and CDR2 as LQKENI. V was pared by 3 bases and J by 7 bases, with 8 bases of the junction left unmatched. This CDR3 is 15 amino acids long. CDR3 bases: TGTGCCAGCTCACCCTCCAGAGGGGGCGGTGAAAAACTGTTTTTT. Translating it yields CASSPSRGGGEKLFF.